A single sample gave rise to the 25 T cell receptor beta chains below, sequenced in a study of T cells in Graves' hyperthyroidism and ophthalmopathy (dated by TCRdb to about 2019). The method behind the library was multiplex PCR. Sequencing took place on an Illumina HiSeq 2000. The TCR beta CDR3 regions were amplified from RNA transcripts. The TCR CDR3 was subjected to a first round of RT-PCR using the HTBI primer set and the Qiagen OneStep RT-PCR kit. TCRdb trimmed public reads at Q25 via fastp, called clones via MiXCR and kept in-frame beta chains. Here each entry gathers all rows of one CDR3 protein and keeps the most common genes and DNA. For this sample the table gives fewer than 650,000 distinct CDR3 sequences, of which around 14% were detected only once. Clones ranked in the top ten supply approximately 5.7% of the sample. Material for sequencing was blood. Receptor source: a woman in her twenties or thirties with Graves' hyperthyroidism that later progressed to Graves' ophthalmopathy.

This clonotype was seen many times. The chain has TRBV6-6 and TRBJ2-5; TRBD2 is a possible D gene (5 bases). Trimming took 0 bases from V and 5 from J, leaving 10 bases between them. This CDR3 spans 14 amino acids. Per the germline V gene, CDR1 is MNHNY and CDR2 is SVGAGI (reference sequence). The DNA for the CDR3 is TGTGCCAGCAGTTACTCAGAGGGATTCGAGACCCAGTACTTC. It translates to CASSYSEGFETQYF.

This clonotype was detected many times. The chain uses TRBV7-8 and TRBJ2-1; 10 nucleotides agree with TRBD2. CDR1 is SGHVS and CDR2 is FQNEAQ in the germline V gene. Unmatched junction bases numbered 11, after V lost 6 bases and J lost 9 bases. The CDR3 has 15 amino acids. CDR3 amino acids: CASRRLAGGSSEQFF. As DNA, the CDR3 is TGTGCCAGCAGACGTTTAGCGGGAGGATCGAGTGAGCAGTTCTTC.

This chain connects TRBV28 to TRBJ1-1; 9 nucleotides line up with TRBD1. Trimming at V came to 2 bases and at J to 10 bases, leaving 5 bases not matched to a gene. The CDR3 has 13 residues. Germline CDR1 MDHEN, CDR2 SYDVKM. CDR3 sequence (DNA): TGTGCCAGCAGTTTAATGGGACAGGGCCTAGCTTTCTTT. It is translated as CASSLMGQGLAFF.

The rearrangement joins TRBV5-8 to TRBJ2-2; no clear D gene. The CDR3 sequence is 12 residues long. V shed 6 bases and J shed 7 bases, with 10 bases lying between them. Germline V gene sequence: CDR1 SGHTS, CDR2 YDEGEE. This CDR3 is CASKSLVGELFF. The CDR3 region has the DNA TGTGCCAGCAAGTCGCTAGTCGGGGAGCTGTTTTTT.

This clonotype was found many times. This chain uses TRBV5-1 with TRBJ2-1; 9 bases are a match to TRBD1. V was clipped by 0 bases and J by 6 bases; unmatched bases: 7. Germline assignment: CDR1 SGHRS and CDR2 YFSETQ. This CDR3 region has 16 residues. CDR3 nucleotide sequence: TGCGCCAGCAGCTTGGGAGGGACAGGGTACGTCAATGAGCAGTTCTTC. Protein product: CASSLGGTGYVNEQFF.

The chain employs TRBV14 and TRBJ2-7; a weak D match, TRBD1 (6 bases). With 4 bases removed from V and 0 bases from J, the gap between germline ends came to 16 bases. Germline values: CDR1 SGHDN, CDR2 FVKESK. This CDR3 region has 16 residues. DNA of the CDR3: TGTGCCAGCAGCCCCCAGGGCCCAGGGGCCTCCTACGAGCAGTACTTC. Its protein is CASSPQGPGASYEQYF.

This sequence joins TRBV30 and TRBJ1-4; the D gene is possibly TRBD1 (5 bases). There are 15 residues in the CDR3. V shed 0 bases and J shed 4 bases, with 12 bases lying between them. Looked up from germline, CDR1 is GTSNPN and CDR2 is SVGIG (reference sequence). Written as DNA, the CDR3 is TGTGCCTGGAGTGTACAGCAGGGATATAATGAAAAACTGTTTTTT. This sequence encodes CAWSVQQGYNEKLFF.

This clonotype was counted ten times or more. The CDR3 nucleotides read TGTGCCAGCAGTGATACCGTGAACACTGAAGCTTTCTTT. As protein: CASSDTVNTEAFF. J is TRBJ1-1 and V is TRBV2; D unresolved. V was cut by 3 bases and J by 0 bases, with 5 bases left in between. Germline CDR1 and CDR2: SNHLY and FYNNEI. The CDR3 loop spans 13 amino acids.

The gene calls are TRBV7-2 and TRBJ2-7; 7 nucleotides align to TRBD2. There are 13 residues in the CDR3. J gave up 3 bases and V 7 bases, and 6 bases lay outside the gene matches. Germline V gene sequence: CDR1 SGHTA, CDR2 FQGNSA. DNA for the CDR3: TGTGCCAGCATCGAAGCGGGGAACTACGAGCAGTACTTC. Encoded protein: CASIEAGNYEQYF.

This clonotype has ten or more counts. This chain links TRBV27 with TRBJ2-2; D is unresolved. Germline CDR1 and CDR2: MNHEY and SMNVEV (reference sequence). This CDR3 comprises 15 residues. The V gene lost 3 bases and the J gene lost 5 bases, with 13 bases spanning the gap. The CDR3 loop reads CASSFLPDGTGELFF. The CDR3 nucleotides are TGTGCCAGCAGTTTCCTCCCGGACGGGACCGGGGAGCTGTTTTTT.

This clonotype was seen repeatedly, ten times or more. V is TRBV7-9 and J is TRBJ2-3; 7 bases line up with TRBD1. The CDR3 spans 14 residues. Germline-derived CDR1 and CDR2 are SEHNR and FQNEAQ (reference sequence). V gave up 6 bases and J gave up 2 bases; unmatched junction bases: 5. The CDR3 nucleotides are TGTGCCAGCAGACAGGGGATTACCACAGATACGCAGTATTTT. It is translated as CASRQGITTDTQYF.

This clonotype was counted many times. V is TRBV27 and J is TRBJ2-5; 8 bases are a match to TRBD2. Looked up from germline, CDR1 is MNHEY and CDR2 is SMNVEV (reference sequence). The CDR3 length is 14 residues. V shed 6 bases, J shed 2 bases, and the junction held 5 bases outside the gene matches. This CDR3 reads CASRRSGKQETQYF. CDR3 nucleotides: TGTGCCAGCAGGCGTAGCGGGAAGCAAGAGACCCAGTACTTC.

The chain has TRBV7-9 and TRBJ1-3; tentatively, D is TRBD1 (6 bases). Germline V CDR1 and CDR2: SEHNR, FQNEAQ (reference sequence). Trimming took off 5 bases at V and 8 bases at J, with 13 bases between the two ends. The CDR3 consists of 13 residues. CDR3 loop: CASSLRTVDTIYF. As DNA, the CDR3 is TGTGCCAGCAGCCTCCGGACAGTGGACACCATATATTTT.

This clonotype was seen more than once but under ten times. The chain has TRBV10-2 and TRBJ2-2; TRBD2 aligns across 13 bases. Germline V gene lookup returns CDR1 WSHSY and CDR2 SAAADI. The CDR3 is 16 amino acids. V shed 6 bases and J 4 bases; nucleotides not matched to a gene: 5. CDR3 coding DNA: TGCGCCAGCAGCGATGGACTAGCGGGAGCCACCGGGGAGCTGTTTTTT. Its protein product is CASSDGLAGATGELFF.

This clonotype has at least ten counts. The rearrangement links TRBV19 to TRBJ1-5; 8 nucleotides line up with TRBD1. The V segment lost 0 bases and the J segment 5 bases; nucleotides outside the gene matches: 3. The CDR3 length is 15 residues. The germline gives CDR1 LNHDA, CDR2 SQIVND (reference sequence). The DNA of the CDR3 is TGTGCCAGTAGTATAGAGGACAGGGAGGATCAGCCCCAGCATTTT. It is translated as CASSIEDREDQPQHF. The whole variable domain, remainder taken from reference TRBV19 and TRBJ1-5, is DGGITQSPKYLFRKEGQNVTLSCEQNLNHDAMYWYRQDPGQGLRLIYYSQIVNDFQKGDIAEGYSVSREKKESFPLTVTSAQKNPTAFYLCASSIEDREDQPQHFGDGTRLSIL.

This clonotype was counted at least ten times. V and J are TRBV12-3 or TRBV12-4 and TRBJ2-7; 9 bases align to TRBD1. V lost 5 bases and J lost 4; bases outside the gene matches: 15. This CDR3 has 17 residues. DNA for the CDR3: TGTGCCAGCAGTCACCCAACATCGGGACAGGGAAAATACGAGCAGTACTTC. Encoded protein: CASSHPTSGQGKYEQYF.

This clonotype was counted only a few times. The chain links TRBV19 to TRBJ2-1; 9 bases map to TRBD2. The ends lost 8 bases at V and 0 bases at J; junction bases unmatched: 8. Germline-derived CDR1 and CDR2 are LNHDA and SQIVND (reference sequence). The CDR3 runs 16 residues. CDR3 DNA: TGTGCCAGTTCCAGCGCGGGAGGGTACTCCTACAATGAGCAGTTCTTC. Translated, it gives CASSSAGGYSYNEQFF.

This clonotype has a handful of counts. The CDR3 bases are TGTGCCAGCAGCTTCCTTTTGGCTGAAGCTTTCTTT. It specifies CASSFLLAEAFF. The chain carries TRBV7-9 and TRBJ1-1; D not resolved. This CDR3 spans 12 amino acids. With 3 bases removed from V and 6 bases from J, the gap between germline ends came to 8 bases. Germline-derived CDR1 and CDR2 are SEHNR and FQNEAQ (reference sequence).

The chain joins TRBV25-1 to TRBJ1-4; D unresolved. Trimming took off 3 bases at V and 4 bases at J, with 9 bases between the two ends. The CDR3 loop spans 14 amino acids. Germline CDR1 MGHDK, CDR2 SYGVNS. Here the CDR3 DNA reads TGTGCCAGCAGTGATATGGTCATTAATGAAAAACTGTTTTTT. This translates into CASSDMVINEKLFF.

This clonotype occurred a few times. A read error is possible here, since a much larger clone lies one base away. This chain uses TRBV6-5 with TRBJ2-5; the D gene is possibly TRBD1 (6 bases). Germline V gives CDR1 MNHEY, CDR2 SVGAGI. This CDR3 has 15 residues. This chain's CDR3 is CASSYPGQMRETQHF. The CDR3 region has the DNA TGTGCCAGCAGTTACCCAGGACAGATGAGGGAGACCCAGCACTTC.

This clonotype was observed a few times. This chain links TRBV12-5 with TRBJ1-5; D call uncertain. The CDR3 is 12 amino acids. Germline V gene data show CDR1 as LGHNT and CDR2 as FRNRAP. Trimming took off 1 base at V and 9 bases at J, with 7 bases between the two ends. In DNA form, the CDR3 reads TGTGCTAGTGGTTTGGACTGGGGGCCCCAGCATTTT. It is translated as CASGLDWGPQHF.

The chain links TRBV5-1 to TRBJ1-1, with 8 bases lining up with TRBD1. Looked up from germline, CDR1 is SGHRS and CDR2 is YFSETQ. This CDR3 is built from 14 residues. V dropped 4 bases and J dropped 4; count of bases not matched to a gene: 6. The CDR3 region has the DNA TGCGCCAGCAGCGCCGGACAGGGAGGCACTGAAGCTTTCTTT. Residues: CASSAGQGGTEAFF. The complete variable domain, with remaining parts taken from reference TRBV5-1 and TRBJ1-1, reads KAGVTQTPRYLIKTRGQQVTLSCSPISGHRSVSWYQQTPGQGLQFLFEYFSETQRNKGNFPGRFSGRQFSNSRSEMNVSTLELGDSALYLCASSAGQGGTEAFFGQGTRLTVV.

This clonotype was observed a few times. This chain uses TRBV20-1 with TRBJ1-5; 8 bases align to TRBD1. With V trimmed by 5 bases and J by 3 bases, 6 bases remained unmatched. The CDR3 totals 14 residues. Germline lookup yields CDR1 DFQATT and CDR2 SNEGSKA (reference sequence). CDR3 sequence (DNA): TGCAGTGCTCCCCAGGGGGCCTACAATCAGCCCCAGCATTTT. This gives the protein CSAPQGAYNQPQHF.

This clonotype was seen ten or more times. A clone one base away is much larger, so this may be a read error. J is TRBJ2-1 and V is TRBV19; the match to TRBD2 covers 8 bases. J lost 11 bases, V lost 7 bases, and 13 bases had no gene match. The CDR3 is 14 residues long. Germline assignment: CDR1 LNHDA and CDR2 SQIVND (reference sequence). CDR3 bases: TGTGCCAGTAAATACAGCGGGAGACGGAATAAGCAGTTCTTC. Translated, it gives CASKYSGRRNKQFF. The complete variable domain, with remaining parts taken from reference TRBV19 and TRBJ2-1, reads DGGITQSPKYLFRKEGQNVTLSCEQNLNHDAMYWYRQDPGQGLRLIYYSQIVNDFQKGDIAEGYSVSREKKESFPLTVTSAQKNPTAFYLCASKYSGRRNKQFFGPGTRLTVL.

This clonotype was seen at least ten times. The rearrangement joins TRBV20-1 to TRBJ2-6; D remains unclear. There are 14 residues in the CDR3. V gave up 3 bases and J gave up 0 bases, with 6 bases separating them. The V gene's germline CDR1 is DFQATT and CDR2 SNEGSKA (reference sequence). As DNA, the CDR3 is TGCAGTGCTAGTGAGCACTCTGGGGCCAACGTCCTGACTTTC. Translation gives CSASEHSGANVLTF.